The next 12 T cell receptor beta chains were all read from a single sample in a study of T-cell reconstitution after alpha-beta-depleted transplantation in children (dated by TCRdb to 2015 to 2016). The receptor library was made with PCR. Sequencing used an Illumina HiSeq 2500. Molecular barcoding was employed in the preparation of TCR libraries, with unique molecular identifiers being used to normalize TCRbeta repertoire quantification. Clones were called with MiXCR by TCRdb after fastp trimmed the public reads at Q25, and only in-frame beta chains were retained. Every entry covers one CDR3 protein and lists the most common genes and DNA from its rows. A total of about 610,000 distinct CDR3 sequences appear in this sample, 10% to 13% of them only once. The ten largest clones add up to about 4% of the sample. The source was PBMCs from the stem cell graft donor, collected from the stem cell graft. Receptors originate from a human donor who donated a stem cell graft to a child with acute myeloid leukemia.

This clonotype was recorded at least ten times. V gene TRBV4-3 combines with J gene TRBJ2-1; D not certain. The length of the CDR3 is 13 residues. Trimming removed 0 bases from V and 8 bases from J, with 8 bases in between. CDR1 and CDR2 (germline): LGHNA, YSLEER. CDR3 DNA: TGCGCCAGCAGCCAAGAGACGGGCTATGAGCAGTTCTTC. This gives the protein CASSQETGYEQFF.

The rearrangement links TRBV21-1 to TRBJ2-7. TRBV21-1 is reported as a pseudogene. The CDR3 extends over 12 amino acids. The CDR3 bases are TGTGCCAGCAGGTCCTTGGGGTACGAGCAGTACTTC. This encodes CASRSLGYEQYF.

This chain uses TRBV28 with TRBJ2-7; 14 bases map to TRBD2. V trimming: 2 bases; J trimming: 2 bases; junction bases outside the gene matches: 14. Per the germline V gene, CDR1 is MDHEN and CDR2 is SYDVKM. The CDR3 is 20 residues long. The CDR3 coding sequence is TGTGCCAGCAGTTTACGGGGTCCCGGGACTAGCGGGAGCTGGACCTACGAGCAGTACTTC. Translation gives CASSLRGPGTSGSWTYEQYF.

This chain uses TRBV29-1 with TRBJ2-3, with TRBD2 matching over 9 bases. The CDR3 has 15 amino acids. After removal of 7 bases from V and 3 bases from J, the junction contained 11 bases not matched to a gene. Germline CDR1 reads SQVTM; CDR2 reads ANQGSEA. The chain's CDR3 is CSGSFVGLATDTQYF. CDR3 DNA sequence: TGCAGCGGGAGTTTTGTGGGACTAGCAACAGATACGCAGTATTTT.

This rearrangement joins TRBV6-2 or TRBV6-3 to TRBJ2-2, with unresolved D. This CDR3 is 16 amino acids long. Germline CDR1 and CDR2: MNHEY and SVGEGT. V lost 8 bases, J lost 0 bases, and 16 bases lay in between. CDR3 in DNA: TGTGCCAGCTCCTCACAGTGGGCAACGAACACCGGGGAGCTGTTTTTT. This translates into CASSSQWATNTGELFF.

This clonotype came up a few times. The chain is built from TRBV25-1 and TRBJ2-7, with D tentatively TRBD2 (7 bases). V was shortened by 1 base and J by 7 bases, with 17 bases between the two germline ends. The CDR3 runs 15 residues. Looked up from germline, CDR1 is MGHDK and CDR2 is SYGVNS. The CDR3 DNA is TGTGCCAGCAGTGAATGGGGCGGGGGCCCAGGGGAGCAGTACTTC. This translates into CASSEWGGGPGEQYF.

This clonotype turned up a few times. The gene calls are TRBV15 and TRBJ2-1, with D tentatively TRBD2 (6 bases). CDR1 LNHNV and CDR2 YYDKDF come from the germline V gene (reference sequence). V dropped 0 bases and J dropped 7 bases, with 19 bases sitting between them. This CDR3 has 17 residues. DNA for the CDR3: TGTGCCACCAGCAGAGATTTGGGCGGGACCGATCGTAATGAGCAGTTCTTC. Protein: CATSRDLGGTDRNEQFF. The full variable domain, completed using reference TRBV15 and TRBJ2-1, is DAMVIQNPRYQVTQFGKPVTLSCSQTLNHNVMYWYQQKSSQAPKLLFHYYDKDFNNEADTPDNFQSRRPNTSFCFLDIRSPGLGDTAMYLCATSRDLGGTDRNEQFFGPGTRLTVL.

This clonotype was found many times. The genes are TRBV5-1 and TRBJ2-5, with D possibly TRBD1 on 5 matching bases. There are 13 residues in the CDR3. The germline CDR1 and CDR2 sequences are SGHRS and YFSETQ. V was trimmed by 4 bases and J by 2 bases, leaving 9 bases between them. In DNA form, the CDR3 reads TGCGCCAGCAGCCTGGACATGCAAGAGACCCAGTACTTC. Protein product: CASSLDMQETQYF.

This chain links TRBV20-1 with TRBJ1-6; D is undetermined. Per the germline V gene, CDR1 is DFQATT and CDR2 is SNEGSKA (reference sequence). Trimming removed 0 bases at V and 3 bases at J, with 15 bases between. The CDR3 loop spans 17 amino acids. The CDR3 DNA reads as TGCAGTGCTAGAGAGGGCCGTCAGAAAAGCTATAATTCACCCCTCCACTTT. Its translation: CSAREGRQKSYNSPLHF.

This clonotype occurred a few times. The chain has TRBV5-1 and TRBJ2-7; no definite D call. Germline values: CDR1 SGHRS, CDR2 YFSETQ. Trimming removed 0 bases at V and 2 bases at J, with 9 bases between. The CDR3 is 14 amino acids. The CDR3 loop reads CASSLGTMPYEQYF. The DNA for the CDR3 is TGCGCCAGCAGCTTGGGCACTATGCCCTACGAGCAGTACTTC.

The CDR3 region has the DNA TGTGCCAGCAGGCCCCGGCAGGGAGGATCCTATAATTCACCCCTCCACTTT. This sequence encodes CASRPRQGGSYNSPLHF. V is TRBV13 and J is TRBJ1-6; D might be TRBD1 (5 bases). Germline V lookup: CDR1 PRHDT, CDR2 FYEKMQ (reference sequence). Between the trimmed V and J ends, which lost 6 bases and 1 base, there was a span of 16 bases. There are 17 residues in the CDR3.

This clonotype was observed many times. J is TRBJ2-7 and V is TRBV6-1, with 9 nucleotides matching TRBD1. The CDR3 totals 14 residues. Unmatched junction bases numbered 5, after V lost 6 bases and J lost 2 bases. Germline V CDR1 and CDR2: MNHNS, SASEGT. CDR3 in DNA: TGTGCCAGCAGACCTCGACAGGGGGCCTACGAGCAGTACTTC. Protein product: CASRPRQGAYEQYF.